The sequence of this T cell receptor beta chain was determined in a study of cytomegalovirus exposure and HLA in healthy donors. The PCR ran on 60 Vbeta and 13 Jbeta primers. Produced via immunoSEQ multiplex PCR; TCRdb's table is partial and in-frame only. Among some 170,000 clones, over 75% were seen once, and the ten largest hold approximately 2%. This CDR3 is 16 amino acids long. Unmatched junction bases numbered 9, after V lost 4 bases and J lost 2 bases. Germline V gives CDR1 MGHRA, CDR2 YSYEKL. General study points: Productive status was seen about 87% or about 30% of the time for most TCR beta V segments in an earlier analysis.

Worth noting for this clone: Its antigen is not identified.

V gene TRBV4-1 combines with J gene TRBJ2-3, with 7 bases that match TRBD2. This clonotype was obtained from a woman between 18 and 29 years old in good health and CMV-seronegative. The material sequenced was PBMCs. CDR3 sequence reads: CASSLQWEGVTDTQYF. The CDR3, as DNA: TGCGCCAGCAGCCTCCAGTGGGAGGGTGTCACAGATACGCAGTATTTT.